The 23 T cell receptor beta chains presented below share a single source sample, sequenced in a study of blood T cell repertoires in COVID-19. The repertoire was sequenced with immunoSEQ multiplex PCR; TCRdb's copy has only in-frame clones and lacks some. In the table there are tens of thousands of clones, roughly 89% of which are singletons. Specimen: peripheral blood. The receptors here all came from a human donor in a cohort sampled during active COVID-19.

The gene calls are TRBV6-5 and TRBJ2-3, with D perhaps TRBD2 (5 bases). Trimming shortened V by 6 bases and J by 2 bases, and 9 bases separated the two germline ends. The CDR3 length is 13 residues. From germline, CDR1 is MNHEY and CDR2 SVGAGI. CDR3 bases: TGTGCCAGCAGGACTACTTCCACAGATACGCAGTATTTT. Translating gives CASRTTSTDTQYF.

CDR3 residues: CASSIQGVTGELFF. In DNA form, the CDR3 reads TGTGCCAGTAGTATCCAGGGGGTCACCGGGGAGCTGTTTTTT. The chain links TRBV19 to TRBJ2-2, with 7 bases identical to TRBD1. The CDR3 spans 14 residues. Germline V gives CDR1 LNHDA, CDR2 SQIVND (reference sequence). V lost 3 bases and J lost 4; bases outside the gene matches: 2.

This chain uses TRBV6-2 or TRBV6-3 with TRBJ1-5, with 7 bases aligning to TRBD1. Germline trimming cut 6 bases from V and 7 bases from J; bases unmatched to any gene: 9. The CDR3 contains 14 residues. The V gene's germline CDR1 is MNHEY and CDR2 SVGEGT. For the CDR3, the DNA is TGTGCCAGCAGCACCTCAGGGGGTGGGCAGCCCCAGCATTTT. This encodes CASSTSGGGQPQHF.

V usage is TRBV7-3 and J usage is TRBJ2-7; a possible D gene is TRBD1 (5 bases). Per germline, CDR1 SGHTA and CDR2 FQGTGA. V lost 2 bases to trimming and J lost 2 bases, with 13 bases between them. The CDR3 runs 15 residues. The CDR3 nucleotides are TGTGCCAGCAGCTTACAGGGCGGAAGAGCCTACGAGCAGTACTTC. It translates to CASSLQGGRAYEQYF.

This chain links TRBV7-6 with TRBJ1-1; weak D call: TRBD1 (6 bases). This CDR3 spans 15 amino acids. V was cut by 1 base and J by 4 bases, with 13 bases left in between. Per germline, CDR1 SGHVS and CDR2 FNYEAQ. The CDR3 reads CASSLGAGDGTEAFF. In DNA, the CDR3 is TGTGCCAGCAGCTTAGGGGCAGGGGATGGCACTGAAGCTTTCTTT.

V usage is TRBV15 and J usage is TRBJ1-2, with a tentative D call TRBD1 (5 bases). CDR3 length: 11 amino acids. Germline V lookup: CDR1 LNHNV, CDR2 YYDKDF (reference sequence). Trimming took 1 base from V and 13 from J, leaving 10 bases between them. The CDR3 here is CATSRAGFPTF. CDR3 DNA sequence: TGTGCCACCAGCAGAGCAGGGTTCCCCACCTTC. The complete variable domain, with remaining parts taken from reference TRBV15 and TRBJ1-2, reads DAMVIQNPRYQVTQFGKPVTLSCSQTLNHNVMYWYQQKSSQAPKLLFHYYDKDFNNEADTPDNFQSRRPNTSFCFLDIRSPGLGDTAMYLCATSRAGFPTFGSGTRLTVV.

Comments on this clone: Its ends do not fully match the called genes, so a read error is possible. The chain combines TRBV11-3 with TRBJ2-1; 10 nucleotides agree with TRBD2. This CDR3 is 16 amino acids long. Germline-derived CDR1 and CDR2 are SGHNT and YENEEA. CDR3 coding DNA: TGTGCCAGCAGCGTAGAGGTAGCGGGAGGCGCGGATGAGCAGTTCTTC. This translates into CASSVEVAGGADEQFF.

The chain employs TRBV6-1 and TRBJ1-2, with 7 bases aligning to TRBD1. V was pared by 1 base and J by 4 bases, with 3 bases of the junction left unmatched. This CDR3 spans 14 amino acids. CDR1 is MNHNS, CDR2 SASEGT, per germline. The CDR3 DNA is TGTGCCAGCAGTGAAGGGACAGGCCTCTATGGCTACACCTTC. Translation gives CASSEGTGLYGYTF.

This clone has only one observation. The chain has TRBV4-1 and TRBJ2-3; 9 bases are shared with TRBD1. This CDR3 is 16 amino acids long. V was clipped by 4 bases and J by 5 bases; unmatched bases: 10. Germline V lookup: CDR1 MGHRA, CDR2 YSYEKL. The CDR3 reads CASSRSGQGIIDTQYF. CDR3 DNA sequence: TGCGCCAGCAGCCGCTCGGGACAGGGAATCATAGATACGCAGTATTTT.

V is TRBV19 and J is TRBJ2-3, with 14 bases that match TRBD2. The junction had 9 bases not matched to a gene; V was cut back by 1 base and J by 0 bases. From germline, CDR1 is LNHDA and CDR2 SQIVND (reference sequence). The CDR3 runs to 20 residues. The DNA of the CDR3 is TGTGCCAGTAGTATAGGACAGACTAGCGGGAGGGCCACCAGCACAGATACGCAGTATTTT. Translation gives CASSIGQTSGRATSTDTQYF.

This clone was detected a few times. CDR3 sequence reads: CAWSVRGGGRTGELFF. DNA for the CDR3: TGTGCCTGGAGTGTACGAGGCGGGGGGCGAACCGGGGAGCTGTTTTTT. The rearrangement joins TRBV30 to TRBJ2-2, with 8 bases that match TRBD2. The CDR3 is made up of 16 amino acids. Germline trimming cut 0 bases from V and 5 bases from J; bases unmatched to any gene: 8. Germline-derived CDR1 and CDR2 are GTSNPN and SVGIG (reference sequence).

The rearrangement joins TRBV28 to TRBJ1-4; 10 bases match TRBD1. V trimming: 6 bases; J trimming: 0 bases; junction bases outside the gene matches: 10. CDR1 and CDR2 (germline): MDHEN, SYDVKM. This CDR3 is built from 18 residues. The CDR3 region has the DNA TGTGCCAGCAGCCCGGGACAGGGGAGAGGGGCAACTAATGAAAAACTGTTTTTT. Protein sequence: CASSPGQGRGATNEKLFF.

The chain links TRBV11-3 to TRBJ1-1; D unresolved. Deletions cut 4 bases from V and 1 base from J, with 7 bases between. Germline values: CDR1 SGHNT, CDR2 YENEEA. The CDR3 spans 13 residues. The DNA for the CDR3 is TGTGCCAGCAGCTCACACCAGAACACTGAAGCTTTCTTT. It codes for CASSSHQNTEAFF.

V is TRBV19 and J is TRBJ1-1; D not certain. Germline CDR1 is LNHDA and CDR2 is SQIVND (reference sequence). The CDR3 sequence is 13 residues long. V gave up 6 bases and J gave up 0 bases, with 8 bases separating them. CDR3 bases: TGTGCCAGTAGGGAACAGCTGAACACTGAAGCTTTCTTT. This gives the protein CASREQLNTEAFF. The full variable domain, completed using reference TRBV19 and TRBJ1-1, is DGGITQSPKYLFRKEGQNVTLSCEQNLNHDAMYWYRQDPGQGLRLIYYSQIVNDFQKGDIAEGYSVSREKKESFPLTVTSAQKNPTAFYLCASREQLNTEAFFGQGTRLTVV.

The J gene is TRBJ1-1, the V gene TRBV7-9, with 12 nucleotides matching TRBD1. The germline CDR1 and CDR2 sequences are SEHNR and FQNEAQ (reference sequence). Unmatched junction bases numbered 5, after V lost 5 bases and J lost 4 bases. CDR3 size: 15 residues. CDR3 amino acids: CASSPGQGAGTEAFF. The CDR3 bases are TGTGCCAGCAGCCCGGGACAGGGGGCGGGCACTGAAGCTTTCTTT.

This sequence joins TRBV5-4 and TRBJ2-5, with 8 bases identical to TRBD1. This CDR3 spans 15 amino acids. Germline CDR1 is SGHNT and CDR2 is YYREEE (reference sequence). V trimming: 3 bases; J trimming: 4 bases; junction bases outside the gene matches: 8. The CDR3 is CASSSPQGAIETQYF. The CDR3 nucleotides are TGTGCCAGCAGCTCACCCCAGGGGGCAATAGAGACCCAGTACTTC.

The V and J genes are TRBV5-1 and TRBJ1-6; D not certain. V lost 4 bases and J lost 10, with 12 bases in between. The CDR3 length is 13 residues. Germline V gene sequence: CDR1 SGHRS, CDR2 YFSETQ. Written as DNA, the CDR3 is TGCGCCAGCAGCCATGAGTCGAACTCACCCCTCCACTTT. It encodes CASSHESNSPLHF.

This chain connects TRBV9 to TRBJ2-3, with TRBD2 identical over 8 bases. Germline CDR1 reads SGDLS; CDR2 reads YYNGEE. This CDR3 has 16 residues. V gave up 0 bases and J gave up 0 bases; unmatched junction bases: 3. CDR3 sequence reads: CASSVVASGSTDTQYF. The CDR3 coding sequence is TGTGCCAGCAGCGTAGTGGCTAGCGGGAGCACAGATACGCAGTATTTT.

V gene TRBV6-5 combines with J gene TRBJ1-2, with a weak D call TRBD1 (5 bases). CDR1 and CDR2 (germline): MNHEY, SVGAGI. This CDR3 comprises 13 residues. Deletions cut 6 bases from V and 8 bases from J, with 16 bases between. CDR3 protein: CASRDRGNGGYTF. The CDR3 nucleotides read TGTGCCAGCAGGGACCGGGGGAATGGGGGCTACACCTTC.

The CDR3 DNA follows: TGTGCCAGCAGCTTAGAGGGACAGGGCTCTGGAAACACCATATATTTT. It specifies CASSLEGQGSGNTIYF. V usage is TRBV13 and J usage is TRBJ1-3, with 9 bases matching TRBD1. Germline lookup yields CDR1 PRHDT and CDR2 FYEKMQ (reference sequence). This CDR3 has 16 amino acids. Unmatched junction bases numbered 1, after V lost 1 base and J lost 0 bases.

The CDR3: CAWSEEQFGGYTF. The CDR3 DNA is TGTGCCTGGAGTGAGGAACAGTTTGGGGGCTACACCTTC. V gene TRBV30 combines with J gene TRBJ1-2; unclear D gene. This CDR3 is built from 13 residues. Trimming removed 1 base from V and 8 bases from J, with 14 bases in between. From germline, CDR1 is GTSNPN and CDR2 SVGIG (reference sequence).

This chain uses TRBV7-2 with TRBJ2-5, with 7 bases identical to TRBD2. V dropped 3 bases and J dropped 4; count of bases not matched to a gene: 5. Germline assignment: CDR1 SGHTA and CDR2 FQGNSA. This CDR3 contains 14 residues. CDR3 sequence reads: CASSFTGGGETQYF. The CDR3 nucleotides are TGTGCCAGCAGCTTTACGGGAGGTGGAGAGACCCAGTACTTC.

The chain links TRBV3-1 (or the pseudogene TRBV3-2) to TRBJ2-7; a weak D match, TRBD1 (5 bases). Germline-derived CDR1 and CDR2 are LGHDT and YNNKEL (reference sequence). The ends were cut back, 4 bases at V and 7 bases at J, with 11 bases in the middle. The CDR3 sequence is 12 residues long. CDR3: CASSRAGKEQYF. For the CDR3, the DNA is TGTGCCAGCAGCCGGGCAGGGAAAGAGCAGTACTTC.